The entry that follows covers one T cell receptor beta chain sequence. This sample is part of a study of cytomegalovirus exposure and HLA in healthy donors. Libraries were prepared by immunoSEQ multiplex PCR; TCRdb keeps only in-frame clonotypes and omits some of them. The table has under 75,000 clones, 95% seen once. Germline lookup yields CDR1 SGHNT and CDR2 YYREEE (reference sequence). V lost 0 bases and J lost 7, with 17 bases in between. The CDR3 length is 16 residues. The TCR comes from a young woman in good health and CMV-seropositive. The source material was PBMCs. V and J are TRBV5-4 and TRBJ2-1; tentative D call: TRBD1 (6 bases). The CDR3 loop reads CASSLVGAAPLNEQFF. The CDR3 nucleotides read TGTGCCAGCAGCTTGGTGGGGGCCGCGCCTTTGAATGAGCAGTTCTTC.